The 22 T cell receptor beta chains below all came from one sample that was sequenced in a study of cytomegalovirus exposure and HLA in healthy donors. Primers included in the PCR were 60 Vbeta and 13 Jbeta primers. Assay used: immunoSEQ multiplex PCR; TCRdb lists only in-frame clones, some missing. The repertoire has 170,000 or so clones, more than 70% of them found once; the top ten carry around 6.6%. The sequenced material came from PBMCs. The receptors were gathered from a male donor in good health and CMV-seropositive.

The V call is TRBV5-8, the J call TRBJ2-3, with TRBD2 matching 11 bases. Germline V lookup: CDR1 SGHTS, CDR2 YDEGEE. V was clipped by 4 bases and J by 2 bases; unmatched bases: 6. CDR3 length: 16 amino acids. As DNA, the CDR3 is TGTGCCAGCAGCCCAGGGACTAGCGGAGTCACAGATACGCAGTATTTT. This codes for CASSPGTSGVTDTQYF.

The chain has TRBV6-1 and TRBJ2-7, with a tentative D call TRBD1 (5 bases). Germline-derived CDR1 and CDR2 are MNHNS and SASEGT. V was pared by 4 bases and J by 6 bases, with 13 bases between. The CDR3 sequence is 13 residues long. CDR3 loop: CASSGSGIVEQYF. CDR3 in DNA: TGTGCCAGCAGTGGGTCAGGGATCGTCGAGCAGTACTTC.

V and J are TRBV5-5 and TRBJ2-7; 7 nucleotides align to TRBD1. The length of the CDR3 is 16 residues. After removal of 2 bases from V and 1 base from J, the junction contained 9 bases not matched to a gene. Germline CDR1 SGHKS, CDR2 YYEKEE (reference sequence). The CDR3 DNA sequence: TGTGCCAGCAGCTTTGATCCTAACAGGGGATCCTACGAGCAGTACTTC. It encodes CASSFDPNRGSYEQYF.

Concerning this clone: The junction does not match germline at one end; this may be a read error. The V gene is TRBV6-5, the J gene TRBJ1-2, with TRBD1 identical over 8 bases. The CDR3 sequence is 14 residues long. Germline assignment: CDR1 MNHEY and CDR2 SVGAGI. The CDR3 DNA reads as TGTGCCAGCAGTTACGGGAACAGGGGGTGGATAAACCACTTC. Its translation is CASSYGNRGWINHF.

This clone was counted a single time. This chain connects TRBV4-1 to TRBJ2-1, with D perhaps TRBD2 (5 bases). Germline CDR1 reads MGHRA; CDR2 reads YSYEKL. V lost 4 bases to trimming and J lost 1 base, with 11 bases between them. The CDR3 is 15 amino acids. CDR3 in DNA: TGCGCCAGCAGCCGGGAGACTGGTTCCTACAATGAGCAGTTCTTC. Its translation is CASSRETGSYNEQFF.

The chain is built from TRBV7-2 and TRBJ1-1, with 7 bases aligning to TRBD1. The V and J ends lost 5 bases and 8 bases, in that order; junction bases with no gene match: 8. The germline V gene has CDR1 SGHTA and CDR2 FQGNSA. The CDR3 runs to 13 residues. The CDR3 loop is CASSRMEGAEAFF. The CDR3 nucleotides are TGTGCCAGCAGCCGGATGGAGGGGGCCGAAGCTTTCTTT. Filled out from reference TRBV7-2 and TRBJ1-1, the complete variable domain reads GAGVSQSPSNKVTEKGKDVELRCDPISGHTALYWYRQSLGQGLEFLIYFQGNSAPDKSGLPSDRFSAERTGGSVSTLTIQRTQQEDSAVYLCASSRMEGAEAFFGQGTRLTVV.

This clone turned up a few times. One junction end does not reproduce the germline sequence, and a read error may be involved. The chain links TRBV7-9 to TRBJ2-7; 7 nucleotides line up with TRBD2. Looked up from germline, CDR1 is SEHNR and CDR2 is FQNEAQ (reference sequence). The CDR3 runs 16 residues. In DNA, the CDR3 is TGTTCCAGCAGCTTACAAAGTTCAGCGGGACCCGACGAGCAGTACTTC. Translating it yields CSSSLQSSAGPDEQYF. The full variable domain, its missing parts supplied by reference TRBV7-9 and TRBJ2-7, is DTGVSQNPRHKITKRGQNVTFRCDPISEHNRLYWYRQTLGQGPEFLTYFQNEAQLEKSRLLSDRFSAERPKGSFSTLEIQRTEQGDSAMYLCSSSLQSSAGPDEQYFGPGTRLTVT.

Only a few counts were recorded for this clone. The CDR3 sequence is CATGGIGEQYF. As DNA, the CDR3 is TGTGCCACGGGGGGGATTGGCGAGCAGTACTTC. The chain is built from TRBV28 and TRBJ2-7, with 8 nucleotides matching TRBD2. The V segment lost 10 bases and the J segment 6 bases; nucleotides outside the gene matches: 5. Germline CDR1 and CDR2: MDHEN and SYDVKM. This CDR3 has 11 amino acids.

The rearrangement joins TRBV29-1 to TRBJ2-7, with TRBD1 as a possible D gene (6 bases). V was pared by 3 bases and J by 3 bases, with 15 bases between. Germline V lookup: CDR1 SQVTM, CDR2 ANQGSEA. The CDR3 totals 14 residues. The CDR3 protein is CSVETGPTFYEQYF. In DNA, the CDR3 is TGCAGCGTTGAGACAGGTCCGACCTTCTACGAGCAGTACTTC.

This chain links TRBV28 with TRBJ1-4; maybe TRBD1 (6 bases). From germline, CDR1 is MDHEN and CDR2 SYDVKM. The V end was cut by 5 bases, the J end by 7 bases, with 20 bases between. This CDR3 contains 16 residues. The CDR3 DNA is TGTGCCAGCAGTGACCCTGACCTCCGAGGGGGTGAAAAACTGTTTTTT. Amino acids: CASSDPDLRGGEKLFF.

V gene TRBV5-4 combines with J gene TRBJ2-5; 9 nucleotides align to TRBD1. The V gene's germline CDR1 is SGHNT and CDR2 YYREEE (reference sequence). The CDR3 has 17 amino acids. Unmatched junction bases numbered 11, after V lost 4 bases and J lost 1 base. The CDR3 is CASSPSGQGKLQETQYF. CDR3 nucleotide sequence: TGTGCCAGCAGCCCCAGCGGACAGGGGAAGCTCCAAGAGACCCAGTACTTC.

A few counts support this clone. The chain carries TRBV29-1 and TRBJ1-1, with D tentatively TRBD1 (6 bases). Germline V gives CDR1 SQVTM, CDR2 ANQGSEA. The CDR3 is 13 amino acids. Trimming pared 7 bases from V and 11 bases from J, leaving 23 bases between. The CDR3 spells CSGRASEGVGAFF. The CDR3 region has the DNA TGCAGCGGTAGGGCTTCCGAGGGGGTCGGGGCTTTCTTT.

This sequence joins TRBV6-5 and TRBJ1-2; TRBD1 is a possible D gene (6 bases). CDR1 is MNHEY and CDR2 is SVGAGI in the germline V gene. Trimming stripped 5 bases from V and 2 bases from J, with 12 bases between. The CDR3 spans 14 residues. The CDR3 sequence is CASSEGDLNYGYTF. Here the CDR3 DNA reads TGTGCCAGCAGTGAGGGGGATCTAAACTATGGCTACACCTTC.

The chain has TRBV29-1 and TRBJ1-4; 8 bases align to TRBD1. The CDR3 covers 14 residues. Germline CDR1 is SQVTM and CDR2 is ANQGSEA. Losses at the gene ends were 4 bases for V and 3 bases for J; bases not matched to a gene: 4. CDR3 protein: CSVVRQGPNEKLFF. The CDR3 coding sequence is TGCAGCGTTGTCCGACAGGGGCCTAATGAAAAACTGTTTTTT. Drawing the rest from reference TRBV29-1 and TRBJ1-4, the complete variable domain is SAVISQKPSRDICQRGTSLTIQCQVDSQVTMMFWYRQQPGQSLTLIATANQGSEATYESGFVIDKFPISRPNLTFSTLTVSNMSPEDSSIYLCSVVRQGPNEKLFFGSGTQLSVL.

CDR3 nucleotides: TGTGCCAGCAGCCCCCAGGGGAACTATGGCTACACCTTC. Translating it yields CASSPQGNYGYTF. The chain joins TRBV5-5 to TRBJ1-2, with D perhaps TRBD1 (6 bases). Germline V gives CDR1 SGHKS, CDR2 YYEKEE (reference sequence). The CDR3 runs to 13 residues. Trimming left V 4 bases short and J 2 bases short, with 9 bases between.

The chain couples TRBV28 to TRBJ2-7; maybe TRBD1 (7 bases). The CDR3 sequence is 13 residues long. Germline loops: CDR1 MDHEN, CDR2 SYDVKM. V was pared by 5 bases and J by 7 bases, with 15 bases between. This CDR3 reads CASSQGGAEEQYF. CDR3 coding DNA: TGTGCCAGCAGTCAGGGGGGCGCGGAAGAGCAGTACTTC. Based on the CDR3 plus reference TRBV28 and TRBJ2-7, the full variable domain is DVKVTQSSRYLVKRTGEKVFLECVQDMDHENMFWYRQDPGLGLRLIYFSYDVKMKEKGDIPEGYSVSREKKERFSLILESASTNQTSMYLCASSQGGAEEQYFGPGTRLTVT.

The rearrangement links TRBV4-1 to TRBJ2-7, with TRBD1 matching over 7 bases. In germline, CDR1 is MGHRA, CDR2 YSYEKL. V lost 0 bases and J lost 9; bases outside the gene matches: 11. This CDR3 comprises 15 residues. The CDR3, as DNA: TGCGCCAGCAGCCAAGACCTTCTCGAGGGGGCCGGGCAGTACTTC. Its protein product is CASSQDLLEGAGQYF.

This chain joins TRBV27 and TRBJ2-7; 7 bases agree with TRBD2. CDR3 length: 13 amino acids. Germline V lookup: CDR1 MNHEY, CDR2 SMNVEV (reference sequence). J gave up 0 bases and V 8 bases, and 4 bases lay outside the gene matches. The CDR3 sequence is CASGLVDSYEQYF. Written as DNA, the CDR3 is TGTGCCAGCGGACTAGTTGACTCCTACGAGCAGTACTTC.

J is TRBJ1-5 and V is TRBV2; 11 positions agree with TRBD1. The CDR3 contains 17 residues. The V and J ends lost 4 bases and 4 bases, in that order; junction bases with no gene match: 9. Germline CDR1 is SNHLY and CDR2 is FYNNEI. The CDR3 DNA reads as TGTGCCAGCAGTGTCGGGACAGGGGGACGATGGAATCAGCCCCAGCATTTT. It translates to CASSVGTGGRWNQPQHF.

The rearrangement joins TRBV18 to TRBJ1-6; TRBD1 aligns across 8 bases. CDR3 length: 16 residues. V was clipped by 1 base and J by 9 bases; unmatched bases: 8. Germline V gene lookup returns CDR1 KGHSH and CDR2 LQKENI. CDR3 sequence (DNA): TGTGCCAGCTCACCACTACCGGGACAGGACCCTTCACCCCTCCACTTT. Translating gives CASSPLPGQDPSPLHF.

The chain has TRBV6-5 and TRBJ2-3, with TRBD2 matching 7 bases. Trimming took 0 bases from V and 1 from J; bases not matched to a gene: 4. There are 16 residues in the CDR3. Germline-derived CDR1 and CDR2 are MNHEY and SVGAGI. This CDR3 reads CASSYSAGVGTDTQYF. CDR3 DNA: TGTGCCAGCAGTTACTCGGCGGGAGTCGGCACAGATACGCAGTATTTT.

V is TRBV6-5 and J is TRBJ2-7; unclear D gene. This CDR3 is built from 13 residues. Germline V CDR1 and CDR2: MNHEY, SVGAGI. Trimming stripped 6 bases from V and 5 bases from J, with 14 bases between. Here the CDR3 DNA reads TGTGCCAGCAGGCGGCCCTACGTGGACGAGCAGTACTTC. This codes for CASRRPYVDEQYF.